The rows below give T cell receptor beta chains drawn from one sample of a study of breast tumors, draining lymph nodes, adjacent tissues. TCRdb recomputed calls from the multiplex PCR reads with MiXCR, one row per CDR3 protein. The sample includes under 250,000 distinct CDR3 sequences, about 34% of them seen just once. The sequencing input was axillary lymph node tissue. The receptors here all came from a female donor with breast cancer. Some clones in this sample may be carry-over from other donors' samples. Each CDR3 is given with its conserved first and last residue.

j_call | v_call | cdr3_aa
TRBJ1-4 | TRBV2 | CASSESIGAGEKLFF
TRBJ1-2 | TRBV15 | CATSRAREVGLYGYTF
TRBJ1-2 | TRBV14 | CASSRYPTYGYTF
TRBJ2-7 | TRBV29-1 | CSVDEAGVGEQYF
TRBJ1-1 | TRBV11-2 | CASSLERNRAEAFF
TRBJ2-5 | TRBV10-3 | CAISESGDRVETQYF
TRBJ2-1 | TRBV11-2 | CASSPGLGSREQFF
TRBJ2-7 | TRBV6-1 | CASTRAVSYEQYF
TRBJ1-2 | TRBV20-1 | CSARKGAGQGYGYTF
TRBJ2-3 | TRBV5-1 | CASSLELDTQYF
TRBJ2-3 | TRBV19 | CASSHRLGWYQETQYF
TRBJ2-1 | TRBV12-3/TRBV12-4 | CASSLEVGRNNEQFF
TRBJ1-2 | TRBV30 | CAWSARGYGYTF
TRBJ2-2 | TRBV3-1 | CASEMGLNTGELFF
TRBJ1-2 | TRBV2 | CASSSWTDTNYGYTF
TRBJ2-5 | TRBV11-2 | CASNNREETQYF
TRBJ1-6 | TRBV6-5 | CASRLTGDGYSPLHF
TRBJ2-1 | TRBV29-1 | CSVRQAGGIDNEQFF
TRBJ1-4 | TRBV7-9 | CASSSPRGGNEKLFF
TRBJ2-5 | TRBV25-1 | CASRDPSRRETQYF
TRBJ1-5 | TRBV6-2/TRBV6-3 | CASSYSHSQGSNQPQHF
TRBJ2-5 | TRBV9 | CASSVGGSGRETPYF
TRBJ2-2 | TRBV19 | CASSVGLAGVSPNTGELFF
TRBJ1-2 | TRBV6-1 | CASSQLRWSNYGYTF
TRBJ2-3 | TRBV4-1 | CASSQDSRVLAGGHDTDTQYF
TRBJ2-2 | TRBV29-1 | CSVDTGTGELFF
TRBJ1-1 | TRBV4-1 | CASSQGQGYPEAFF
TRBJ1-2 | TRBV24-1 | CATSEPTGGPGSYTF
TRBJ2-5 | TRBV24-1 | CAPTGPETQYF
TRBJ2-4 | TRBV19 | CASSIEFETIAKNIQYF
TRBJ2-3 | TRBV6-1 | CASRQGGIGPDTQYF
TRBJ2-3 | TRBV29-1 | CSVVRGTSTDTQYF
TRBJ2-6 | TRBV19 | CASSPTGGSGANVPTF
TRBJ1-1 | TRBV6-6 | CASSYPGGDLTEAFF
TRBJ1-5 | TRBV11-2 | CASSLERGALIEYEHF
TRBJ2-3 | TRBV24-1 | CATSDQQGRTDTQYF
TRBJ2-3 | TRBV6-2/TRBV6-3 | CASRPATDTQYF
TRBJ2-1 | TRBV30 | CAWSAGLAGGNEQFF
TRBJ2-1 | TRBV20-1 | CSAAEGGLAGDEQFF
TRBJ2-3 | TRBV9 | CASSGYRGDTDTQYF
TRBJ1-3 | TRBV2 | CASSEASLLNTIYF
TRBJ1-2 | TRBV24-1 | CATSDLPRGTGGYTF
TRBJ1-2 | TRBV18 | CASSPRRVEGGYTF
TRBJ2-2 | TRBV24-1 | CATSDFGQLNTGELFF
TRBJ2-1 | TRBV12-3/TRBV12-4 | CASRQGRPYNEQFF
TRBJ2-1 | TRBV30 | CAWSVVLRGEEQFF
TRBJ1-5 | TRBV20-1 | CSARDTGQRQHF
TRBJ1-4 | TRBV12-3/TRBV12-4 | CASSHRGPGEKLFF
TRBJ2-1 | TRBV7-2 | CASSGEIVSSYNEQFF